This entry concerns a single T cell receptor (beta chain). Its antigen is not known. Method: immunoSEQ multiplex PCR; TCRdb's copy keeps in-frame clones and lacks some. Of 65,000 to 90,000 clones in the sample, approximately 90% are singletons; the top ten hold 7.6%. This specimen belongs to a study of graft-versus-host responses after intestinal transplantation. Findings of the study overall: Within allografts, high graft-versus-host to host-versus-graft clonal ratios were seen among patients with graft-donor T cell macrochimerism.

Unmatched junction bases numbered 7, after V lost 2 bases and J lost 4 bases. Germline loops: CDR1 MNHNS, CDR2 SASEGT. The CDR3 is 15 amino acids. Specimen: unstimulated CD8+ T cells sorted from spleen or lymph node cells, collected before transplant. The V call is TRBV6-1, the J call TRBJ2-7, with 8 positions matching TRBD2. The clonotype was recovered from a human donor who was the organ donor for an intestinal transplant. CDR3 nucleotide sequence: TGTGCCAGCAGTGAATCGACCGGGGGGGCGTACGAGCAGTACTTC. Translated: CASSESTGGAYEQYF.